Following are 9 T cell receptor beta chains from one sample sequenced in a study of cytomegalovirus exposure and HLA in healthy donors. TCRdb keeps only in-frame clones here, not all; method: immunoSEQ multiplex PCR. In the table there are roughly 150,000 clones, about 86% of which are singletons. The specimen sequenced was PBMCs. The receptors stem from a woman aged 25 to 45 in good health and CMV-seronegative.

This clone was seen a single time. CDR3 in DNA: TGTGCCAGCAGCGTAGCTATGGCGGGGGGTAGGGATGAGCAGTTCTTC. It specifies CASSVAMAGGRDEQFF. The V gene is TRBV9, the J gene TRBJ2-1; 8 nucleotides match TRBD2. Trimming took 0 bases from V and 8 from J; bases not matched to a gene: 10. CDR1 and CDR2 from the germline V gene are SGDLS and YYNGEE. The CDR3 totals 16 residues.

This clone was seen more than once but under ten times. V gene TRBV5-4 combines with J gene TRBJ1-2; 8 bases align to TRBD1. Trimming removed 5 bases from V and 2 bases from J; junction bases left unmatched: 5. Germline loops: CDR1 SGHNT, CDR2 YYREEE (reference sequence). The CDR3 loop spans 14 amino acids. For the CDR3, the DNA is TGTGCCAGCAGGCAACAGGGGGAGAACTATGGCTACACCTTC. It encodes CASRQQGENYGYTF.

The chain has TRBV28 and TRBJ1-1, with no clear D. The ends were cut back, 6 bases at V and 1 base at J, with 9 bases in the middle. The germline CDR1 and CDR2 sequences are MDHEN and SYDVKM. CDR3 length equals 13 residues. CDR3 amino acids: CASSLYKNTEAFF. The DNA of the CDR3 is TGTGCCAGCAGCCTATACAAGAACACTGAAGCTTTCTTT.

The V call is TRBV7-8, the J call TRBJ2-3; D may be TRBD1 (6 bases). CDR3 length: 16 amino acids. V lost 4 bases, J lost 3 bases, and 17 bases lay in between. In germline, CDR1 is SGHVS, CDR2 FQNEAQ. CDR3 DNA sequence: TGTGCCAGCAGCTCCACGTCGAGACAGGCAACAGATACGCAGTATTTT. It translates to CASSSTSRQATDTQYF.

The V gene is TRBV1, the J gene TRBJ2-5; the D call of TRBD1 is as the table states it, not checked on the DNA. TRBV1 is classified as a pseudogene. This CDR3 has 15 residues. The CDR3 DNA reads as TGCACCAGCAGCCCCGGGACAACGAGCCACCAGACCCAGTACTTC. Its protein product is CTSSPGTTSHQTQYF.

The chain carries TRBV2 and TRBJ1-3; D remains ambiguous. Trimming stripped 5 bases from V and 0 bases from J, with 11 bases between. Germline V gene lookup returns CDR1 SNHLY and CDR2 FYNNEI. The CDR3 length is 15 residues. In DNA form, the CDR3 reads TGTGCCAGCAGTCAGAGCGAGAGCTCTGGAAACACCATATATTTT. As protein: CASSQSESSGNTIYF.

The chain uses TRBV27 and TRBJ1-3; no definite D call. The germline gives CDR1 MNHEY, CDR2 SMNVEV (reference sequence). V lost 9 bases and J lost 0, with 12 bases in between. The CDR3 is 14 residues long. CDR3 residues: CARAGDHSGNTIYF. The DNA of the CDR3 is TGTGCCAGGGCCGGAGACCACTCTGGAAACACCATATATTTT.

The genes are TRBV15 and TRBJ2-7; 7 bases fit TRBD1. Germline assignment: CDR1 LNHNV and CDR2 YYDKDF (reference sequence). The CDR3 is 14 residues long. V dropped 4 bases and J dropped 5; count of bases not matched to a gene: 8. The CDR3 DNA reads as TGTGCCACCAGCACAGCGGACAGGTTTAACGAGCAGTACTTC. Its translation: CATSTADRFNEQYF.

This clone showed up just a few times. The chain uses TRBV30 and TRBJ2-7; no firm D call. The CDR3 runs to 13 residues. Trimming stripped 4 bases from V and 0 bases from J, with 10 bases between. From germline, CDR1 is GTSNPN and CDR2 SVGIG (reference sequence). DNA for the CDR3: TGTGCCTGGAAGGGCGTCAACTCCTACGAGCAGTACTTC. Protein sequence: CAWKGVNSYEQYF.